These 16 T cell receptor beta chains were all obtained from the same sample, sequenced in a study of T cell changes during pregnancy in multiple sclerosis (dated by TCRdb to between 2017 and 2020). Library creation used the immunoSEQ multiplex PCR assay. Held by TCRdb, this immuneACCESS table contains in-frame sequences only and omits some clones. Under half of the omission traces to an unresolved V gene where checked; the cause of the rest is unknown. The sample yields around 92,000 clones; roughly 93% were counted once. The ten top clones hold 4.3% of the sample. Here the sequenced sample was peripheral blood, taken in the first trimester of pregnancy. Receptors originate from a female donor with multiple sclerosis, enrolled in a pregnancy study.

The gene calls are TRBV5-6 and TRBJ1-2; a possible D gene is TRBD1 (6 bases). V gave up 4 bases and J gave up 4 bases, with 23 bases separating them. The germline gives CDR1 SGHDT, CDR2 YYEEEE. This CDR3 spans 17 amino acids. Written as DNA, the CDR3 is TGTGCCAGCAGCCCTCGCCCCAGGACAGCCACCTTCTATGGCTACACCTTC. It yields the protein CASSPRPRTATFYGYTF.

This clone came up a few times. This chain connects TRBV30 to TRBJ1-2; D ambiguous. The CDR3 has 13 residues. CDR1 GTSNPN and CDR2 SVGIG come from the germline V gene (reference sequence). Trimming stripped 0 bases from V and 1 base from J, with 6 bases between. CDR3 in DNA: TGTGCCTGGAGTGTGTATTATAACTATGGCTACACCTTC. It encodes CAWSVYYNYGYTF.

This sequence joins TRBV5-1 and TRBJ1-2; D call uncertain. Germline CDR1 reads SGHRS; CDR2 reads YFSETQ. V dropped 5 bases and J dropped 8 bases, with 19 bases sitting between them. The length of the CDR3 is 14 residues. CDR3 nucleotide sequence: TGCGCCAGCAGACCTGGGCCCCGGGAGGACGGCTACACCTTC. Residues: CASRPGPREDGYTF.

This chain links TRBV21-1 with TRBJ2-4; the table gives TRBD1 as D, unverified against the DNA. TRBV21-1 is a pseudogene segment. The CDR3 runs 16 residues. CDR3 in amino acids: CASSKEYGTPGSIQYF. The CDR3 DNA is TGTGCCAGCAGCAAAGAGTATGGGACACCGGGGAGCATTCAGTACTTC.

V and J are TRBV9 and TRBJ1-5, with 7 bases identical to TRBD1. Germline-derived CDR1 and CDR2 are SGDLS and YYNGEE. The CDR3 runs 15 residues. Losses at the gene ends were 0 bases for V and 2 bases for J; bases not matched to a gene: 2. CDR3 DNA: TGTGCCAGCAGCGTAGGGCAGGGGGGCAATCAGCCCCAGCATTTT. Amino acid sequence: CASSVGQGGNQPQHF.

The chain has TRBV19 and TRBJ1-2; D is unclear. The CDR3 sequence is 13 residues long. Trimming removed 3 bases at V and 6 bases at J, with 11 bases between. The V gene's germline CDR1 is LNHDA and CDR2 SQIVND (reference sequence). CDR3 sequence reads: CASSITGKDGYTF. The CDR3 DNA reads as TGTGCCAGTAGTATTACGGGGAAGGATGGCTACACCTTC.

V usage is TRBV6-6 and J usage is TRBJ2-1, with 7 bases lining up with TRBD1. Germline-derived CDR1 and CDR2 are MNHNY and SVGAGI (reference sequence). Trimming cost V 5 bases and J 4 bases; bases outside gene matches: 5. The CDR3 consists of 14 residues. CDR3 region: CASSTGQIYNEQFF. The CDR3 bases are TGTGCCAGCAGTACGGGACAGATATACAATGAGCAGTTCTTC.

The chain is built from TRBV2 and TRBJ2-3, with TRBD1 matching over 7 bases. Germline CDR1 and CDR2: SNHLY and FYNNEI. The CDR3 totals 12 residues. V shed 9 bases, J shed 2 bases, and the junction held 2 bases outside the gene matches. The chain's CDR3 is CARTGITDTQYF. The CDR3 DNA is TGTGCCAGGACAGGGATCACAGATACGCAGTATTTT.

The chain carries TRBV7-9 and TRBJ2-7; TRBD1 is a possible D gene (6 bases). Per the germline V gene, CDR1 is SEHNR and CDR2 is FQNEAQ (reference sequence). V was trimmed by 5 bases and J by 6 bases, leaving 17 bases between them. The CDR3 length is 14 residues. In nucleotides, the CDR3 is TGTGCCAGCAGCCCCCCCCTGGACAGCGCCGAGCAGTACTTC. As protein: CASSPPLDSAEQYF.

The gene calls are TRBV27 and TRBJ2-1; 8 bases are a match to TRBD1. This CDR3 contains 16 residues. Germline CDR1 is MNHEY and CDR2 is SMNVEV (reference sequence). The V segment lost 0 bases and the J segment 4 bases; nucleotides outside the gene matches: 5. In DNA form, the CDR3 reads TGTGCCAGCAGTTTATCCCCGGGACAGGCATACAATGAGCAGTTCTTC. Residues: CASSLSPGQAYNEQFF.

The chain uses TRBV7-8 and TRBJ2-3; D is perhaps TRBD1 (6 bases). Germline V gives CDR1 SGHVS, CDR2 FQNEAQ. This CDR3 region has 17 residues. V was clipped by 4 bases and J by 1 base, with 18 bases between them. CDR3: CASSSLGRRQGTDTQYF. The CDR3 DNA reads as TGTGCCAGCAGCTCTTTAGGGCGCCGACAGGGCACAGATACGCAGTATTTT.

The chain employs TRBV7-8 and TRBJ2-4; possibly TRBD1 for D (6 bases). Between the trimmed V and J ends, which lost 3 bases and 0 bases, there was a span of 12 bases. The CDR3 is made up of 16 amino acids. The germline V gene has CDR1 SGHVS and CDR2 FQNEAQ. CDR3 bases: TGTGCCAGCAGCTTGGTGACAGGTTTAGCCAAAAACATTCAGTACTTC. It codes for CASSLVTGLAKNIQYF.

The J gene is TRBJ1-4, the V gene TRBV9, with D perhaps TRBD1 (6 bases). This CDR3 spans 15 amino acids. V lost 4 bases and J 8 bases, leaving 18 bases between the germline ends. The V gene's germline CDR1 is SGDLS and CDR2 YYNGEE. CDR3 bases: TGTGCCAGCAGCCTAGGACAGAGAGAAGACGAAAAACTGTTTTTT. Encoded protein: CASSLGQREDEKLFF.

The chain recombines TRBV4-1 with TRBJ2-1, with 9 positions matching TRBD1. CDR3 length: 15 residues. Germline V CDR1 and CDR2: MGHRA, YSYEKL. V was clipped by 5 bases and J by 7 bases; unmatched bases: 9. DNA for the CDR3: TGCGCCAGCAGCGGCGGGACAGGGTTCGGAAATGAGCAGTTCTTC. Its protein product is CASSGGTGFGNEQFF.

The CDR3 protein is CASSFGLAGSNTDTQYF. CDR3 DNA sequence: TGTGCCAGCAGCTTTGGACTAGCGGGGAGTAACACAGATACGCAGTATTTT. The gene calls are TRBV7-3 and TRBJ2-3; TRBD2 matches 12 bases. CDR1 SGHTA and CDR2 FQGTGA come from the germline V gene. The CDR3 loop spans 17 amino acids. The ends lost 3 bases at V and 2 bases at J; junction bases unmatched: 6.

This clone was seen just once. V gene TRBV27 combines with J gene TRBJ2-7; 7 positions match TRBD1. V lost 3 bases and J lost 2; bases outside the gene matches: 4. This CDR3 is 14 amino acids long. Per germline, CDR1 MNHEY and CDR2 SMNVEV (reference sequence). CDR3 region: CASSLGTETYEQYF. In DNA, the CDR3 is TGTGCCAGCAGTTTGGGGACAGAGACCTACGAGCAGTACTTC.